Shown below are 15 T cell receptor beta chains from a single sample sequenced in a study of shared clonotypes between healthy human individuals. The protocol was immunoSEQ multiplex PCR, while the TCRdb copy is restricted to in-frame clones and leaves out a portion. The sample has about 2.3 million clones, 80% to 95% seen once. Input material: naive CD4+ T cells from PBMCs. The sample's subset: CD45RA+ positively selected. The source of these receptors is a man aged 18 to 30 in good health. Some clones in this sample may be carry-over from other donors' samples.

V gene TRBV5-1 combines with J gene TRBJ2-3, with 8 bases aligning to TRBD2. The ends lost 6 bases at V and 4 bases at J; junction bases unmatched: 4. Germline V lookup: CDR1 SGHRS, CDR2 YFSETQ. The CDR3 is 13 residues long. The DNA of the CDR3 is TGCGCCAGCACGACTAGCGTGGCAGATACGCAGTATTTT. It yields the protein CASTTSVADTQYF.

The chain links TRBV5-5 to TRBJ2-1; 12 bases agree with TRBD1. CDR1 and CDR2 from the germline V gene are SGHKS and YYEKEE (reference sequence). The CDR3 has 19 residues. With V trimmed by 4 bases and J by 3 bases, 14 bases remained unmatched. The CDR3 loop reads CASSPGTGGRRANYNEQFF. In DNA, the CDR3 is TGTGCCAGCAGCCCCGGGACAGGGGGCCGACGGGCAAACTACAATGAGCAGTTCTTC.

This chain joins TRBV28 and TRBJ1-4; 9 nucleotides line up with TRBD1. V trimming: 7 bases; J trimming: 8 bases; junction bases outside the gene matches: 11. Germline CDR1 MDHEN, CDR2 SYDVKM. This CDR3 spans 15 amino acids. The chain's CDR3 is CASTLRTGVLEKLFF. CDR3 in DNA: TGTGCCAGCACTCTGAGGACAGGGGTGCTAGAAAAACTGTTTTTT.

The chain recombines TRBV5-5 with TRBJ2-4; weak D call: TRBD2 (6 bases). V dropped 2 bases and J dropped 1 base, with 13 bases sitting between them. From germline, CDR1 is SGHKS and CDR2 YYEKEE (reference sequence). The CDR3 extends over 16 amino acids. The CDR3 sequence is CASSLQPGVAKNIQYF. For the CDR3, the DNA is TGTGCCAGCAGCTTACAGCCGGGAGTGGCCAAAAACATTCAGTACTTC.

This clone was seen just once. An end of the junction does not agree with germline; a read error may underlie this. This rearrangement joins TRBV27 to TRBJ2-7; weak D call: TRBD1 (6 bases). The CDR3 contains 14 residues. The germline gives CDR1 MNHEY, CDR2 SMNVEV (reference sequence). Here the CDR3 reads CTSSASGTFYEQYF. DNA for the CDR3: TGTACCAGCAGTGCCTCCGGGACATTCTACGAGCAGTACTTC.

This chain joins TRBV11-3 and TRBJ2-7, with 7 positions matching TRBD1. Germline assignment: CDR1 SGHNT and CDR2 YENEEA. Trimming at V came to 2 bases and at J to 5 bases, leaving 3 bases not matched to a gene. This CDR3 is built from 13 residues. The CDR3 DNA reads TGTGCCAGCAGCTTACGACAGGGCCACGAGCAGTACTTC. Encoded protein: CASSLRQGHEQYF. Combining the CDR3 with reference TRBV11-3 and TRBJ2-7 gives the whole variable domain EAGVVQSPRYKIIEKKQPVAFWCNPISGHNTLYWYLQNLGQGPELLIRYENEEAVDDSQLPKDRFSAERLKGVDSTLKIQPAELGDSAVYLCASSLRQGHEQYFGPGTRLTVT.

This chain connects TRBV15 to TRBJ1-3; D may be TRBD1 (5 bases). Germline V gene sequence: CDR1 LNHNV, CDR2 YYDKDF (reference sequence). The CDR3 runs 15 residues. V dropped 1 base and J dropped 3 bases, with 10 bases sitting between them. CDR3 coding DNA: TGTGCCACCAGCAGAGTAAGGGGTGGTGGAAACACCATATATTTT. It encodes CATSRVRGGGNTIYF.

V and J are TRBV19 and TRBJ1-3, with no clear D. Trimming removed 4 bases from V and 9 bases from J, with 13 bases in between. CDR1 LNHDA and CDR2 SQIVND come from the germline V gene (reference sequence). This CDR3 comprises 13 residues. CDR3 protein: CASSSREATTIYF. CDR3 DNA sequence: TGTGCCAGTAGTAGCCGGGAAGCAACCACCATATATTTT.

The gene calls are TRBV7-8 and TRBJ2-2; TRBD1 matches at 7 bases. The CDR3 is 15 residues long. After removal of 7 bases from V and 7 bases from J, the junction contained 12 bases not matched to a gene. Germline lookup yields CDR1 SGHVS and CDR2 FQNEAQ. The CDR3 coding sequence is TGTGCCAGCAAAGTGGCAGAGGGGGCAAGCGGGGAGCTGTTTTTT. Its protein is CASKVAEGASGELFF. The full variable domain, in which reference TRBV7-8 and TRBJ2-2 provide the parts outside the CDR3, is GAGVSQSPRYKVAKRGQDVALRCDPISGHVSLFWYQQALGQGPEFLTYFQNEAQLDKSGLPSDRFFAERPEGSVSTLKIQRTQQEDSAVYLCASKVAEGASGELFFGEGSRLTVL.

The chain couples TRBV19 to TRBJ1-5; D perhaps matches TRBD1 (5 bases). CDR1 is LNHDA, CDR2 SQIVND, per germline (reference sequence). Trimming cost V 6 bases and J 2 bases, with 23 bases left between them. The CDR3 runs 18 residues. The CDR3 loop is CASRAPGTPRVGNQPQHF. For the CDR3, the DNA is TGTGCCAGTAGGGCTCCCGGGACCCCCCGGGTGGGCAATCAGCCCCAGCATTTT.

This clone was seen just once. The chain uses TRBV28 and TRBJ2-7; the D gene is possibly TRBD1 (6 bases). The germline V gene has CDR1 MDHEN and CDR2 SYDVKM. The CDR3 spans 18 residues. Trimming stripped 1 base from V and 3 bases from J, with 22 bases between. CDR3 nucleotide sequence: TGTGCCAGCAGTTTATTTATCTCTTTGGGACAACTAAGCTACGAGCAGTACTTC. The encoded protein is CASSLFISLGQLSYEQYF.

The CDR3 DNA follows: TGCGCCAGCAGCGCCAACGGCTACGAGCAGTACTTC. This sequence encodes CASSANGYEQYF. The chain uses TRBV5-1 and TRBJ2-7; D unresolved. Trimming took 4 bases from V and 3 from J, leaving 8 bases between them. CDR1 is SGHRS, CDR2 YFSETQ, per germline. The CDR3 length is 12 residues.

V usage is TRBV5-1 and J usage is TRBJ1-1, with 8 positions matching TRBD1. CDR3 length equals 13 residues. In germline, CDR1 is SGHRS, CDR2 YFSETQ. V shed 4 bases and J 7 bases; nucleotides not matched to a gene: 6. The CDR3 nucleotides read TGCGCCAGCAGCGGGACAGGAGGAGATGAAGCTTTCTTT. Encoded protein: CASSGTGGDEAFF.

The chain joins TRBV2 to TRBJ2-6; no reliable D call. The CDR3 runs to 14 residues. Germline lookup yields CDR1 SNHLY and CDR2 FYNNEI. Trimming cost V 7 bases and J 1 base, with 8 bases left between them. CDR3 DNA sequence: TGTGCCAGCACCCAAGTTTCTGGGGCCAACGTCCTGACTTTC. Amino acid sequence: CASTQVSGANVLTF.

This sequence joins TRBV2 and TRBJ1-1, with D maybe TRBD1 (5 bases). The CDR3 is made up of 15 amino acids. The germline CDR1 and CDR2 sequences are SNHLY and FYNNEI. V was trimmed by 5 bases and J by 0 bases, leaving 13 bases between them. CDR3 sequence: CASSLSGAMNTEAFF. CDR3 bases: TGTGCCAGCAGTCTAAGTGGGGCGATGAACACTGAAGCTTTCTTT.